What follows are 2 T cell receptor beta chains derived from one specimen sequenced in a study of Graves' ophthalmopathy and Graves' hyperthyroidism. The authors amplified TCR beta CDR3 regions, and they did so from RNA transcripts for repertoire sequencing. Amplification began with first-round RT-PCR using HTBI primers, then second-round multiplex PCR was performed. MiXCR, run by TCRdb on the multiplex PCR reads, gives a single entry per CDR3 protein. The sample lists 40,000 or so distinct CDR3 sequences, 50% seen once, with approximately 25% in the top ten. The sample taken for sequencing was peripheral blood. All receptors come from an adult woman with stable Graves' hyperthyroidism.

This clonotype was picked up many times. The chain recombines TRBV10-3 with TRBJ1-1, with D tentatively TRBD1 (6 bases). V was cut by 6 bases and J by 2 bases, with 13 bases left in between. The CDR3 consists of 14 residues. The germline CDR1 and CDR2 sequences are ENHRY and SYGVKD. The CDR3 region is CAIRTQDRNTEAFF. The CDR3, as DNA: TGTGCCATCAGGACCCAGGACAGAAACACTGAAGCTTTCTTT.

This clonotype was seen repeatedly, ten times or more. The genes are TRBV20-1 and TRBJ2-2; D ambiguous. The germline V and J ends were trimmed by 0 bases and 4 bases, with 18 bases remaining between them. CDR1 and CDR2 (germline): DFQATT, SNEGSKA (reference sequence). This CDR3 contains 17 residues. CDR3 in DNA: TGCAGTGCTAGAGATCCCCCGGGCTTCGGCTCCACCGGGGAGCTGTTTTTT. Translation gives CSARDPPGFGSTGELFF.